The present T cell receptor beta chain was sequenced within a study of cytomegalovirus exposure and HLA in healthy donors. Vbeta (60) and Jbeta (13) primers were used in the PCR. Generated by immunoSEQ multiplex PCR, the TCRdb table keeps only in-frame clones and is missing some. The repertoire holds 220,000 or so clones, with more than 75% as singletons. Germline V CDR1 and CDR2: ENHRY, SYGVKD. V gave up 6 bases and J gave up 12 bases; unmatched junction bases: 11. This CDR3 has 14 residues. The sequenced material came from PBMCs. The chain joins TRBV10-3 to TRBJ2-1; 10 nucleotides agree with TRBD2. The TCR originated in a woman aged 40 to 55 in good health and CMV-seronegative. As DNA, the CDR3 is TGTGCCATCAGCCCGGCTAGCGGGAGCTCAAGGCAGTTCTTC. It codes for CAISPASGSSRQFF.